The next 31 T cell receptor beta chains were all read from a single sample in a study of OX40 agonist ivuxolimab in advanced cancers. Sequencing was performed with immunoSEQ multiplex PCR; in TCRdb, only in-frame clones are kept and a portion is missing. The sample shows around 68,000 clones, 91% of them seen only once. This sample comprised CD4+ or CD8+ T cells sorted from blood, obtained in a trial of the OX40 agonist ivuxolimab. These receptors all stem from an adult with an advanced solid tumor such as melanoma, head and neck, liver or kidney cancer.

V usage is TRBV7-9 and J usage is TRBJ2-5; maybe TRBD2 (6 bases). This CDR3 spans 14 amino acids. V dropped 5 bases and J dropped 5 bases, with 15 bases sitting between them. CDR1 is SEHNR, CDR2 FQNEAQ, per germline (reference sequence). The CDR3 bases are TGTGCCAGCAGCCTCGGGACTCCCCCGGAGACCCAGTACTTC. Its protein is CASSLGTPPETQYF.

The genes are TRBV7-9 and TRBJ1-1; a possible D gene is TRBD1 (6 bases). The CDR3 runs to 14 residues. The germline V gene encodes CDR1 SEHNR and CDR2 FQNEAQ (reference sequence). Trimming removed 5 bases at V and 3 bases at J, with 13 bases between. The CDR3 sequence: CASSGGAKHTEAFF. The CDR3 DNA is TGTGCCAGCAGCGGGGGGGCAAAACACACTGAAGCTTTCTTT.

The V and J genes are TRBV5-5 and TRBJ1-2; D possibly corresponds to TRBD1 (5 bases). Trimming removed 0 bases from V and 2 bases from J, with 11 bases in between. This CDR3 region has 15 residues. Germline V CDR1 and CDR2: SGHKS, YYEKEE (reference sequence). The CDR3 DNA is TGTGCCAGCAGCTTGGGGGCAGGGCCCAACTATGGCTACACCTTC. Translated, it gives CASSLGAGPNYGYTF.

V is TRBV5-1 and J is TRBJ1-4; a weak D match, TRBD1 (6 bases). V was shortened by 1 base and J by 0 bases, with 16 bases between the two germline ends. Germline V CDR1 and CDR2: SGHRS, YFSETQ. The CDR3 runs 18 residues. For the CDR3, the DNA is TGCGCCAGCAGCTTGCGGGGGGGACAACAGGCAACTAATGAAAAACTGTTTTTT. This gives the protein CASSLRGGQQATNEKLFF.

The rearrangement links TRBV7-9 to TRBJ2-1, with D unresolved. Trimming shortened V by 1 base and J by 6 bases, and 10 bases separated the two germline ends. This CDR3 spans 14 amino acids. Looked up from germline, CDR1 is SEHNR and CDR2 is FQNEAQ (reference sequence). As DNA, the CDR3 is TGTGCCAGCAGCTTAGGCGTTGCGGCCAATGAGCAGTTCTTC. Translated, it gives CASSLGVAANEQFF.

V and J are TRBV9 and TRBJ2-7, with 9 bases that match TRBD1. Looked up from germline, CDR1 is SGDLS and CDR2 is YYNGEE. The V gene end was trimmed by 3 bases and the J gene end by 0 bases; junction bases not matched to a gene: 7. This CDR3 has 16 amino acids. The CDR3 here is CASSADGQGLSYEQYF. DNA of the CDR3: TGTGCCAGCAGCGCCGACGGACAGGGGCTCTCCTACGAGCAGTACTTC. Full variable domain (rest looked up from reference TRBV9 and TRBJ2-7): DSGVTQTPKHLITATGQRVTLRCSPRSGDLSVYWYQQSLDQGLQFLIQYYNGEERAKGNILERFSAQQFPDLHSELNLSSLELGDSALYFCASSADGQGLSYEQYFGPGTRLTVT.

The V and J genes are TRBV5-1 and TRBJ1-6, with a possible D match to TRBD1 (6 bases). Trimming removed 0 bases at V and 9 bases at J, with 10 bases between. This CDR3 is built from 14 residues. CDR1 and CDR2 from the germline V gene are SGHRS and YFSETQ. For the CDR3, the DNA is TGCGCCAGCAGCTTGGCAGGGGCCCGTTCACCCCTCCACTTT. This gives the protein CASSLAGARSPLHF. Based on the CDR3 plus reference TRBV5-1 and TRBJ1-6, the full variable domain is KAGVTQTPRYLIKTRGQQVTLSCSPISGHRSVSWYQQTPGQGLQFLFEYFSETQRNKGNFPGRFSGRQFSNSRSEMNVSTLELGDSALYLCASSLAGARSPLHFGNGTRLTVT.

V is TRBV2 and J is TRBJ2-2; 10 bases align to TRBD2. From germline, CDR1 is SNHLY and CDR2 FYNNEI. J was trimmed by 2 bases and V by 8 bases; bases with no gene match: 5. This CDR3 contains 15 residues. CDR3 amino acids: CASAGLAPNTGELFF. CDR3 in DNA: TGTGCCAGCGCGGGACTAGCGCCTAACACCGGGGAGCTGTTTTTT.

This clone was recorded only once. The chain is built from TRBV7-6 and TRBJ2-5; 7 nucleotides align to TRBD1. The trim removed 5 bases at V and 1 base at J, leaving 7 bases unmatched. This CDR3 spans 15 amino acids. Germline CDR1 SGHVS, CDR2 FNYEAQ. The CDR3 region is CASSNRGQLQETQYF. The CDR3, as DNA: TGTGCCAGCAGCAATCGGGGACAGCTCCAAGAGACCCAGTACTTC. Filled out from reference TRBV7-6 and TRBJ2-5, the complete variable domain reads GAGVSQSPRYKVTKRGQDVALRCDPISGHVSLYWYRQALGQGPEFLTYFNYEAQQDKSGLPNDRFSAERPEGSISTLTIQRTEQRDSAMYRCASSNRGQLQETQYFGPGTRLLVL.

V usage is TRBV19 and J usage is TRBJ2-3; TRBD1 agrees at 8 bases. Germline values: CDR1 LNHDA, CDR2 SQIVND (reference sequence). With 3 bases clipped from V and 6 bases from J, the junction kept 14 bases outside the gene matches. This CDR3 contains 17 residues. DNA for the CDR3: TGTGCCAGTAGTATCTTGTCAGGGGGCACTAGAGTGGATACGCAGTATTTT. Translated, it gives CASSILSGGTRVDTQYF.

The CDR3 region is CASGLEGYEQYF. The CDR3 DNA sequence: TGTGCTAGTGGTTTGGAGGGTTACGAGCAGTACTTC. V and J are TRBV12-5 and TRBJ2-7, with D unclear. V lost 1 base and J lost 4, with 5 bases in between. Germline values: CDR1 LGHNT, CDR2 FRNRAP. This CDR3 contains 12 residues.

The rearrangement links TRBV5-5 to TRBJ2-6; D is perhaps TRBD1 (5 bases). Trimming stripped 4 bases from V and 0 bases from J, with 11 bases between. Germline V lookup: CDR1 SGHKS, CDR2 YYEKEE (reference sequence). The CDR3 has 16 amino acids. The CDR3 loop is CASSPGHNSGANVLTF. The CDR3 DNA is TGTGCCAGCAGCCCCGGACACAACTCTGGGGCCAACGTCCTGACTTTC.

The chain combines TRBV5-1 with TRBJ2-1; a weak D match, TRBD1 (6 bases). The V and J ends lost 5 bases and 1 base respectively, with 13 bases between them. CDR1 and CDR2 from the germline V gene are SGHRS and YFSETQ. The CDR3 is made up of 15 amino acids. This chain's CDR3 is CASRAGTMSYNEQFF. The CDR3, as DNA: TGCGCCAGCAGAGCCGGGACAATGTCCTACAATGAGCAGTTCTTC. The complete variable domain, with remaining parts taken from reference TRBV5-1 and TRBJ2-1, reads KAGVTQTPRYLIKTRGQQVTLSCSPISGHRSVSWYQQTPGQGLQFLFEYFSETQRNKGNFPGRFSGRQFSNSRSEMNVSTLELGDSALYLCASRAGTMSYNEQFFGPGTRLTVL.

CDR3 sequence (DNA): TGTGCCAGCAGCTCGCAGCCGGGGCCCGGCTACGAGCAGTACTTC. It encodes CASSSQPGPGYEQYF. This chain joins TRBV9 and TRBJ2-7; D tentatively reads TRBD1 or TRBD2 (5 bases each). Germline CDR1 and CDR2: SGDLS and YYNGEE. CDR3 length equals 15 residues. V was trimmed by 4 bases and J by 3 bases, leaving 17 bases between them.

CDR3 in amino acids: CASSALAGVSYEQYF. CDR3 DNA sequence: TGTGCCAGCAGCGCCCTAGCGGGGGTCTCCTACGAGCAGTACTTC. The rearrangement uses TRBV9 and TRBJ2-7, with TRBD2 identical over 10 bases. Germline lookup yields CDR1 SGDLS and CDR2 YYNGEE. V lost 3 bases, J lost 0 bases, and 3 bases stayed unmatched. The CDR3 totals 15 residues.

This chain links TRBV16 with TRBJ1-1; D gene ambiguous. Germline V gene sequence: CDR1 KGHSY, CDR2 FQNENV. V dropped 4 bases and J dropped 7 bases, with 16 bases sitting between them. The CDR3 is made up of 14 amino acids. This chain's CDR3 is CASSRHLTGSEAFF. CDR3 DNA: TGTGCCAGCAGCCGGCACTTAACGGGAAGTGAAGCTTTCTTT.

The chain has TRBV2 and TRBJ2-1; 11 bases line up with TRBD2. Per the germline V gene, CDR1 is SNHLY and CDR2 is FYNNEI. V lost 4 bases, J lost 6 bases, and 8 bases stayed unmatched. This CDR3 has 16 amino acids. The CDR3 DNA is TGTGCCAGCAGTGCCGAGGTAGCGGGGGGGGTCAATGAGCAGTTCTTC. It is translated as CASSAEVAGGVNEQFF.

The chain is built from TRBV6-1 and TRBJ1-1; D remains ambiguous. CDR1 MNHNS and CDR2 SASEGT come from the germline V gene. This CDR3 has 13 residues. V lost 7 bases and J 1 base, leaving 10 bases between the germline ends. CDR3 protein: CASTEVQNTEAFF. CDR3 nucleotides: TGTGCCAGCACCGAGGTACAGAACACTGAAGCTTTCTTT.

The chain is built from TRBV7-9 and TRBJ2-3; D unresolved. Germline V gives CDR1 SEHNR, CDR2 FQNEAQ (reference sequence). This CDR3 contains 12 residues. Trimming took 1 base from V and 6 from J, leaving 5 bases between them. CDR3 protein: CASSLEYDTQYF. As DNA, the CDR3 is TGTGCCAGCAGCTTAGAGTACGATACGCAGTATTTT. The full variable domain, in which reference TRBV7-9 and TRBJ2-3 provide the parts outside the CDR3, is DTGVSQNPRHKITKRGQNVTFRCDPISEHNRLYWYRQTLGQGPEFLTYFQNEAQLEKSRLLSDRFSAERPKGSFSTLEIQRTEQGDSAMYLCASSLEYDTQYFGPGTRLTVL.

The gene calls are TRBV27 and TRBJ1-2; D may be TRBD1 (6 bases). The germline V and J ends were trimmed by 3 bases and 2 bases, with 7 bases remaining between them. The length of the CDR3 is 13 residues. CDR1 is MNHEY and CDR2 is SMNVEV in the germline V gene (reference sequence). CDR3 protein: CASSLDRNYGYTF. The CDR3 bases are TGTGCCAGCAGTTTGGACAGAAACTATGGCTACACCTTC.

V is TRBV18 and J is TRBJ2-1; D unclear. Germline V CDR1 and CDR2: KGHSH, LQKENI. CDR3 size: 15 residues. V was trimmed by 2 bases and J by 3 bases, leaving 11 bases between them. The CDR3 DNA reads TGTGCCAGCTCACCAAGGTCGCCAGACTACAATGAGCAGTTCTTC. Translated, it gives CASSPRSPDYNEQFF.

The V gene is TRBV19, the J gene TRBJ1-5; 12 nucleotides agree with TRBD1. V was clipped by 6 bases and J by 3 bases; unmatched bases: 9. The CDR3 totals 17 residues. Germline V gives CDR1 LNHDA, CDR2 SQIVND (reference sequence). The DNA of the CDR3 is TGTGCCAGTAGGGGGGACAGGGGGCGAGCCACCAATCAGCCCCAGCATTTT. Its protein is CASRGDRGRATNQPQHF. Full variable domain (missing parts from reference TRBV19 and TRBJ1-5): DGGITQSPKYLFRKEGQNVTLSCEQNLNHDAMYWYRQDPGQGLRLIYYSQIVNDFQKGDIAEGYSVSREKKESFPLTVTSAQKNPTAFYLCASRGDRGRATNQPQHFGDGTRLSIL.

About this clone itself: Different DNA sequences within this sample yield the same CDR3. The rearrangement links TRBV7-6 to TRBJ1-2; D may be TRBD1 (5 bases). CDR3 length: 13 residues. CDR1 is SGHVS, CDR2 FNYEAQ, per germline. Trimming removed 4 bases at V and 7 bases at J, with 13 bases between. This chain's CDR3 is CASSSVGGSGYTF. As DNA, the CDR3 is TGTGCCAGCAGCTCCGTGGGGGGAAGTGGCTACACCTTC.

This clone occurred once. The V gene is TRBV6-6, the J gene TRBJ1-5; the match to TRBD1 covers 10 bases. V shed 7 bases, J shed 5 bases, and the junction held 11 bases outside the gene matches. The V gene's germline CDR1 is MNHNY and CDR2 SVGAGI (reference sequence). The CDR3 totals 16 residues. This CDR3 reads CASTPRRDRGHQPQHF. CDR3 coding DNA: TGTGCCAGCACCCCCCGCCGAGACAGGGGGCATCAGCCCCAGCATTTT.

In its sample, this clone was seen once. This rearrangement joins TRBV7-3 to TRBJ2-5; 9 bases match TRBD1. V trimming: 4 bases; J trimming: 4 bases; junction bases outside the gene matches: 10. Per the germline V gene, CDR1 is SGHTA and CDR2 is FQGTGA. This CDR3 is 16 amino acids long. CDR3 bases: TGTGCCAGCAGCTCTCCGGGACAGGGCCAAGGAGAGACCCAGTACTTC. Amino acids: CASSSPGQGQGETQYF.

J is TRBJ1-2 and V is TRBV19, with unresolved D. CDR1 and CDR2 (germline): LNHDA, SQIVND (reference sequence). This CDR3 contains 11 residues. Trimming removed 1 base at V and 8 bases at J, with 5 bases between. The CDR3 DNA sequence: TGTGCCAGTAGTATAGGGTGGGGCTACACCTTC. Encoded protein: CASSIGWGYTF.

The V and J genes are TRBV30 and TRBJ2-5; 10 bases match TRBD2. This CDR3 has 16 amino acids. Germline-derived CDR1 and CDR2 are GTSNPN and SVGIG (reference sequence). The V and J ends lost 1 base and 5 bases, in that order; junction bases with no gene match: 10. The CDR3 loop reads CAWSDRKTSGDETQYF. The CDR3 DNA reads TGTGCCTGGAGTGACCGAAAAACTAGCGGGGACGAGACCCAGTACTTC.

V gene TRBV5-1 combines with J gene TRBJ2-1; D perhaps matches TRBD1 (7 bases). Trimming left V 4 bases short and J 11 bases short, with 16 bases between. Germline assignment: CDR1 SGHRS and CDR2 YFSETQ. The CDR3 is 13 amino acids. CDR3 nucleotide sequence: TGCGCCAGCAGCCTGGAGGGGGACAGAAAGCAGTTCTTC. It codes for CASSLEGDRKQFF.

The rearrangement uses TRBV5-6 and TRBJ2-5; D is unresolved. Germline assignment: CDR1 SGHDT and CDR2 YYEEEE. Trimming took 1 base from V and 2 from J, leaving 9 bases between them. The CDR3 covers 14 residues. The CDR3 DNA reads TGTGCCAGCAGCTTGATGAGTACACAAGAGACCCAGTACTTC. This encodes CASSLMSTQETQYF.

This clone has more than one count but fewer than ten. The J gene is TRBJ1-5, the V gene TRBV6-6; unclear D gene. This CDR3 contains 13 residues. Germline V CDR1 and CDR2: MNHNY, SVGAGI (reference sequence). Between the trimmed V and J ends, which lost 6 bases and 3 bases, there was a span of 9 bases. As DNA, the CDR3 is TGTGCCAGCAGAATCAGGACCAATCAGCCCCAGCATTTT. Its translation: CASRIRTNQPQHF.

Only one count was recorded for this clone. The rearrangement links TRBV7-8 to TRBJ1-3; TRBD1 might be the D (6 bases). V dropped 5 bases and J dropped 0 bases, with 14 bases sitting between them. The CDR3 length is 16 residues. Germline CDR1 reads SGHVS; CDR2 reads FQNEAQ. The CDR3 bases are TGTGCCAGCAGCGCACCGGAACAGGGCTCTGGAAACACCATATATTTT. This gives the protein CASSAPEQGSGNTIYF.